A single sample gave rise to the 18 T cell receptor beta chains below, sequenced in a study of blood T cell repertoires in COVID-19. Sequenced by immunoSEQ multiplex PCR; TCRdb stores in-frame clones only, minus some. The sample holds roughly 150,000 clones; around 82% are singletons and the top ten take over 2%. Sequencing was done on a sample of peripheral blood. These receptors originate from a woman older than 75 with acute or convalescent COVID-19.

This clone appeared many times. The V call is TRBV6-5, the J call TRBJ2-1; 7 nucleotides match TRBD2. V shed 5 bases, J shed 7 bases, and the junction held 11 bases outside the gene matches. The CDR3 loop spans 15 amino acids. In germline, CDR1 is MNHEY, CDR2 SVGAGI. For the CDR3, the DNA is TGTGCCAGCAGTCACGGGCCGGCCGGGGGGAATGAGCAGTTCTTC. Translated, it gives CASSHGPAGGNEQFF.

The sample holds a few counts of this clone. CDR3 loop: CASSAGQGNTEAFF. CDR3 nucleotide sequence: TGTGCCAGCAGCGCTGGACAGGGAAACACTGAAGCTTTCTTT. The V and J genes are TRBV9 and TRBJ1-1; TRBD1 matches 8 bases. Germline CDR1 reads SGDLS; CDR2 reads YYNGEE. With 3 bases clipped from V and 2 bases from J, the junction kept 3 bases outside the gene matches. The CDR3 has 14 residues.

The gene calls are TRBV9 and TRBJ2-2, with D possibly TRBD1 on 5 matching bases. CDR1 is SGDLS and CDR2 is YYNGEE in the germline V gene. Trimming removed 5 bases at V and 7 bases at J, with 12 bases between. This CDR3 has 13 residues. The CDR3 sequence is CASSGTGIGELFF. The DNA for the CDR3 is TGTGCCAGCAGTGGTACAGGAATCGGGGAGCTGTTTTTT.

The chain is built from TRBV10-3 and TRBJ1-4, with TRBD1 as a possible D gene (5 bases). Trimming took off 6 bases at V and 5 bases at J, with 13 bases between the two ends. Germline CDR1 and CDR2: ENHRY and SYGVKD. The CDR3 contains 14 residues. The CDR3 DNA follows: TGTGCCATCAGCGCCGACAGACAGAATGAAAAACTGTTTTTT. This translates into CAISADRQNEKLFF.

J is TRBJ1-6 and V is TRBV19; D is unclear. From germline, CDR1 is LNHDA and CDR2 SQIVND (reference sequence). The CDR3 length is 14 residues. Between the trimmed V and J ends, which lost 7 bases and 0 bases, there was a span of 7 bases. The CDR3 spells CASKGSSYNSPLHF. In DNA form, the CDR3 reads TGTGCCAGTAAAGGGAGCTCCTATAATTCACCCCTCCACTTT.

This chain connects TRBV6-5 to TRBJ2-7, with TRBD2 identical over 7 bases. This CDR3 comprises 15 residues. Germline V lookup: CDR1 MNHEY, CDR2 SVGAGI. Trimming took 6 bases from V and 2 from J; bases not matched to a gene: 10. The CDR3 region is CASRNQAGPAYEQYF. Here the CDR3 DNA reads TGTGCCAGCAGGAACCAAGCGGGACCCGCCTACGAGCAGTACTTC.

The chain employs TRBV28 and TRBJ2-5, with D maybe TRBD2 (5 bases). CDR3 size: 17 residues. The V gene's germline CDR1 is MDHEN and CDR2 SYDVKM. Trimming pared 3 bases from V and 0 bases from J, leaving 17 bases between. The CDR3 DNA is TGTGCCAGCAGTTTCCACTCCGGGATGAAGTACCAAGAGACCCAGTACTTC. Translating gives CASSFHSGMKYQETQYF.

In this sample, this clone turned up once. The chain joins TRBV6-5 to TRBJ2-3; TRBD1 is a possible D gene (6 bases). V lost 1 base to trimming and J lost 2 bases, with 10 bases between them. There are 15 residues in the CDR3. Per the germline V gene, CDR1 is MNHEY and CDR2 is SVGAGI. This CDR3 reads CASSYLQGTTDTQYF. DNA of the CDR3: TGTGCCAGCAGTTACTTACAGGGTACCACAGATACGCAGTATTTT.

This clone appeared once. The V call is TRBV5-6, the J call TRBJ2-1, with D hard to call. This CDR3 spans 13 amino acids. CDR1 and CDR2 (germline): SGHDT, YYEEEE. V lost 4 bases, J lost 2 bases, and 7 bases lay in between. CDR3 sequence reads: CASSPYAYNEQFF. The CDR3 coding sequence is TGTGCCAGCAGCCCTTATGCCTACAATGAGCAGTTCTTC.

This chain joins TRBV27 and TRBJ2-3; D perhaps matches TRBD2 (6 bases). This CDR3 is 16 amino acids long. Germline CDR1 MNHEY, CDR2 SMNVEV (reference sequence). The V gene lost 0 bases and the J gene lost 2 bases, with 12 bases spanning the gap. CDR3 in DNA: TGTGCCAGCAGTTTATCCCTAGCGCGAGACACAGATACGCAGTATTTT. This encodes CASSLSLARDTDTQYF.

The gene calls are TRBV24-1 and TRBJ2-5; 9 bases align to TRBD1. Germline CDR1 is KGHDR and CDR2 is SFDVKD. Trimming took 7 bases from V and 5 from J; bases not matched to a gene: 4. The CDR3 sequence is 13 residues long. The DNA of the CDR3 is TGTGCCACCAGCCCGGGACAGGGCGAGACCCAGTACTTC. Its translation: CATSPGQGETQYF.

The chain recombines TRBV28 with TRBJ1-5; maybe TRBD1 (6 bases). V lost 4 bases and J lost 0, with 16 bases in between. This CDR3 comprises 17 residues. Germline V gene lookup returns CDR1 MDHEN and CDR2 SYDVKM. The CDR3 region has the DNA TGTGCCAGCAGTTCTCCCGGGACATCTTATAGCAATCAGCCCCAGCATTTT. Amino acids: CASSSPGTSYSNQPQHF.

The V call is TRBV6-5, the J call TRBJ2-5; perhaps TRBD1 as D (5 bases). From germline, CDR1 is MNHEY and CDR2 SVGAGI. V was pared by 8 bases and J by 5 bases, with 21 bases between. The CDR3 consists of 15 residues. The CDR3 nucleotides are TGTGCCAGCGTTTTAGAAGGGGTGGGTAGCGAGACCCAGTACTTC. Amino acid sequence: CASVLEGVGSETQYF.

This clone appeared once. V gene TRBV24-1 combines with J gene TRBJ2-2; D may be TRBD1 (6 bases). Germline V gene sequence: CDR1 KGHDR, CDR2 SFDVKD. This CDR3 comprises 17 residues. Trimming left V 4 bases short and J 2 bases short, with 16 bases between. CDR3 nucleotide sequence: TGTGCCACCAGTGACCAGCCCGGGACACCTAACACCGGGGAGCTGTTTTTT. Translation gives CATSDQPGTPNTGELFF.

The rearrangement joins TRBV7-3 to TRBJ2-7; 7 nucleotides agree with TRBD2. J gave up 2 bases and V 1 base, and 2 bases lay outside the gene matches. CDR1 SGHTA and CDR2 FQGTGA come from the germline V gene. The CDR3 is made up of 14 amino acids. The CDR3 DNA is TGTGCCAGCAGCTTAAAAGCGGGGCCCTACGAGCAGTACTTC. Translated, it gives CASSLKAGPYEQYF.

The J gene is TRBJ1-3, the V gene TRBV5-5; 7 bases agree with TRBD1. The CDR3 extends over 15 amino acids. J was trimmed by 3 bases and V by 3 bases; bases with no gene match: 6. From germline, CDR1 is SGHKS and CDR2 YYEKEE (reference sequence). Here the CDR3 reads CASSSFDRVGNTIYF. The CDR3 DNA reads as TGTGCCAGCAGCTCCTTCGACAGGGTTGGAAACACCATATATTTT. The whole variable domain, remainder taken from reference TRBV5-5 and TRBJ1-3, is DAGVTQSPTHLIKTRGQQVTLRCSPISGHKSVSWYQQVLGQGPQFIFQYYEKEERGRGNFPDRFSARQFPNYSSELNVNALLLGDSALYLCASSSFDRVGNTIYFGEGSWLTVV.

V is TRBV7-9 and J is TRBJ2-3; D is unresolved. The germline V gene has CDR1 SEHNR and CDR2 FQNEAQ (reference sequence). V lost 3 bases and J 0 bases, leaving 7 bases between the germline ends. The CDR3 loop spans 14 amino acids. CDR3 DNA sequence: TGTGCCAGCAGCTTGCTACTTAGCACAGATACGCAGTATTTT. Its translation: CASSLLLSTDTQYF. Based on the CDR3 plus reference TRBV7-9 and TRBJ2-3, the full variable domain is DTGVSQNPRHKITKRGQNVTFRCDPISEHNRLYWYRQTLGQGPEFLTYFQNEAQLEKSRLLSDRFSAERPKGSFSTLEIQRTEQGDSAMYLCASSLLLSTDTQYFGPGTRLTVL.

The rearrangement joins TRBV11-2 to TRBJ2-7; D might be TRBD1 (5 bases). V was shortened by 6 bases and J by 9 bases, with 15 bases between the two germline ends. Per the germline V gene, CDR1 is SGHAT and CDR2 is FQNNGV. The CDR3 extends over 12 amino acids. The CDR3 region has the DNA TGTGCCAGCAGTCAAGAAAGGCAGGGGCAGTACTTC. Translation: CASSQERQGQYF. Looking up the rest from reference TRBV11-2 and TRBJ2-7 gives the full variable domain: EAGVAQSPRYKIIEKRQSVAFWCNPISGHATLYWYQQILGQGPKLLIQFQNNGVVDDSQLPKDRFSAERLKGVDSTLKIQPAKLEDSAVYLCASSQERQGQYFGPGTRLTVT.